This TCR beta chain was captured by sequencing in a study of blood T cell repertoires in COVID-19. Measured with immunoSEQ multiplex PCR; TCRdb has only the in-frame clones, and not every one. The top ten hold 0.83% of the sample, which has approximately 110,000 clones, 80% to 85% seen once. The ends were cut back, 0 bases at V and 0 bases at J, with 11 bases in the middle. CDR1 is MGHRA, CDR2 YSYEKL, per germline. This CDR3 contains 16 residues. Sequenced: peripheral blood. The TCR originated in a woman between 65 and 79 years old with acute or convalescent COVID-19. The chain joins TRBV4-1 to TRBJ1-1, with a weak D call TRBD1 (5 bases). The DNA for the CDR3 is TGCGCCAGCAGCCAAGAGGTAGTAGGGGTGAACACTGAAGCTTTCTTT. Translation gives CASSQEVVGVNTEAFF.